Listed below are T cell receptor beta chains from one sample, sequenced in a study of CD8+CD57+ T cells in acquired aplastic anemia. TCRdb independently ran MiXCR on the reads; one entry per CDR3 protein. The sample consists of about 180,000 distinct CDR3 sequences, around 48% of them appearing once. Sequencing was carried out using sorted CD4+, CD8+, or CD8+CD57+ T cells (not recorded which) from PBMCs. The receptors were gathered from a human donor with aplastic anemia. Each CDR3 is given with its conserved first and last residue. Each record gives: clone size, D gene, J gene, V gene, CDR3 protein, CDR3 DNA. A D gene is named only where the DNA matches it firmly. Clone size is stated in some rows and not others, as once, few, many or a class when expanded.

abundance: .; d_gene: .; j_gene: TRBJ2-5; v_gene: TRBV10-3; CDR3aa: CATAGQRETQYF; CDR3nt: TGTGCCACCGCGGGACAGAGGGAGACCCAGTACTTC
abundance: .; d_gene: .; j_gene: TRBJ1-2; v_gene: TRBV29-1; CDR3aa: CSVERDESNYGYTF; CDR3nt: TGCAGCGTTGAAAGGGACGAGTCTAACTATGGCTACACCTTC
abundance: .; d_gene: .; j_gene: TRBJ2-7; v_gene: TRBV14; CDR3aa: CASGLSVYEQYF; CDR3nt: TGTGCCAGCGGCTTATCCGTCTACGAGCAGTACTTC
abundance: many; d_gene: .; j_gene: TRBJ2-2; v_gene: TRBV7-8; CDR3aa: CASSLVLDTGELFF; CDR3nt: TGTGCCAGCAGCTTAGTTCTAGACACCGGGGAGCTGTTTTTT
abundance: .; d_gene: .; j_gene: TRBJ2-5; v_gene: TRBV13; CDR3aa: CASSLYRSPQETQYF; CDR3nt: TGTGCCAGCAGCTTATACAGATCCCCTCAAGAGACCCAGTACTTC
abundance: .; d_gene: .; j_gene: TRBJ2-7; v_gene: TRBV5-6; CDR3aa: CASSLVGPRDEQYF; CDR3nt: TGTGCCAGCAGCTTGGTCGGGCCGCGGGACGAGCAGTACTTC
abundance: once; d_gene: .; j_gene: TRBJ1-2; v_gene: TRBV6-1; CDR3aa: CASRQRRGYTF; CDR3nt: TGTGCCAGCAGGCAACGGAGGGGCTACACCTTC
abundance: .; d_gene: .; j_gene: TRBJ1-1; v_gene: TRBV5-1; CDR3aa: CASTRAGEAFF; CDR3nt: TGCGCCAGCACCAGGGCAGGGGAAGCTTTCTTT
abundance: .; d_gene: .; j_gene: TRBJ2-4; v_gene: TRBV5-4; CDR3aa: CASSWGTEVAKNIQYF; CDR3nt: TGTGCCAGCAGCTGGGGGACGGAGGTAGCCAAAAACATTCAGTACTTC
abundance: .; d_gene: .; j_gene: TRBJ1-6; v_gene: TRBV6-2/TRBV6-3; CDR3aa: CASSYSEGWSLHF; CDR3nt: TGTGCCAGCAGTTACTCGGAGGGCTGGTCCCTCCACTTT